These 30 T cell receptor beta chains came from one sample sequenced in a study of T cell repertoires in cytomegalovirus infection (dated by TCRdb to the late 2010s). For sequencing, an Illumina HiSeq 1500 was employed. TCRdb trimmed the raw reads at Q25, called clones with MiXCR and kept productive beta chains. Each record represents a unique CDR3 protein, reported with the most common genes and DNA among its rows. Present in this sample are 60,000 to 80,000 distinct CDR3 sequences, about 19% of which were seen just once. The ten top clones hold under 85% of the sample. This specimen's treatment or condition label, interpreted: in vitro stimulation with specific CMV peptide epitopes to enrich CMV-specific T cells. What these receptors recognize is not known. The sample consisted of CD8+ T cells from cultured PBMCs, taken from culture after CMV antigen stimulation. Receptors were obtained from a human donor in good health (CMV status not recorded). Some clones in this sample may be carry-over from other donors' samples.

The sample holds a few counts of this clonotype. The chain employs TRBV27 and TRBJ1-4; the D gene is possibly TRBD1 (5 bases). The CDR3 sequence is 15 residues long. V was shortened by 1 base and J by 8 bases, with 14 bases between the two germline ends. Germline CDR1 and CDR2: MNHEY and SMNVEV (reference sequence). This CDR3 reads CASSLYAGLGEKLFF. Written as DNA, the CDR3 is TGTGCCAGCAGTTTATACGCAGGGCTTGGGGAAAAACTGTTTTTT. The whole variable domain, remainder taken from reference TRBV27 and TRBJ1-4, is EAQVTQNPRYLITVTGKKLTVTCSQNMNHEYMSWYRQDPGLGLRQIYYSMNVEVTDKGDVPEGYKVSRKEKRNFPLILESPSPNQTSLYFCASSLYAGLGEKLFFGSGTQLSVL.

The V and J genes are TRBV4-1 and TRBJ2-6, with D maybe TRBD2 (5 bases). Trimming removed 0 bases from V and 2 bases from J, with 17 bases in between. Germline CDR1 reads MGHRA; CDR2 reads YSYEKL. CDR3 size: 19 residues. Here the CDR3 DNA reads TGCGCCAGCAGCCAAGAACTTTTTGAGGGAGAAGCTGGGGCCAACGTCCTGACTTTC. Protein sequence: CASSQELFEGEAGANVLTF.

V is TRBV12-3 or TRBV12-4 and J is TRBJ2-5, with 7 bases lining up with TRBD1. This CDR3 has 15 residues. The V and J ends lost 5 bases and 1 base, in that order; junction bases with no gene match: 7. The chain's CDR3 is CASSADRDPQETQYF. CDR3 sequence (DNA): TGTGCCAGCAGTGCAGACAGGGATCCCCAAGAGACCCAGTACTTC.

The rearrangement links TRBV28 to TRBJ2-3, with D perhaps matching TRBD2 (7 bases). CDR3 length: 17 amino acids. The ends were cut back, 4 bases at V and 2 bases at J, with 19 bases in the middle. Germline loops: CDR1 MDHEN, CDR2 SYDVKM. The CDR3 sequence: CASSSLPRGAFTDTQYF. The CDR3 DNA reads TGTGCCAGCAGTTCCCTCCCCCGGGGGGCTTTCACAGATACGCAGTATTTT.

This clonotype has a single count. V usage is TRBV12-3 or TRBV12-4 and J usage is TRBJ1-1; D not certain. The CDR3 length is 14 residues. Deletions cut 6 bases from V and 1 base from J, with 12 bases between. The CDR3 nucleotides are TGTGCCAGCAGCGCGGAAGTACCGAACACTGAAGCTTTCTTT. This gives the protein CASSAEVPNTEAFF.

This clonotype was observed a handful of times. The rearrangement links TRBV7-9 to TRBJ1-1; D remains ambiguous. The CDR3 consists of 16 residues. Germline V gene sequence: CDR1 SEHNR, CDR2 FQNEAQ (reference sequence). Trimming cost V 1 base and J 6 bases, with 18 bases left between them. The CDR3 region is CASSLDFSAQTPEAFF. The CDR3 DNA reads as TGTGCCAGCAGCTTAGATTTCAGCGCGCAGACCCCTGAAGCTTTCTTT.

This clonotype was counted between two and nine times. The rearrangement links TRBV28 to TRBJ1-2; TRBD1 is a possible D gene (5 bases). Germline CDR1 and CDR2: MDHEN and SYDVKM. V dropped 3 bases and J dropped 4 bases, with 15 bases sitting between them. CDR3 length: 15 residues. The CDR3 sequence: CASSFVGRDSYGYTF. The CDR3 DNA sequence: TGTGCCAGCAGTTTCGTCGGCAGGGACTCCTATGGCTACACCTTC.

The chain has TRBV20-1 and TRBJ2-2; either TRBD1 or TRBD2 may supply D (5 bases each). Germline V gene sequence: CDR1 DFQATT, CDR2 SNEGSKA (reference sequence). Trimming shortened V by 5 bases and J by 8 bases, and 9 bases separated the two germline ends. CDR3 length: 11 amino acids. In DNA form, the CDR3 reads TGCAGTGCTGAGGGGCTAGGGGAGCTGTTTTTT. It translates to CSAEGLGELFF.

V is TRBV6-5 and J is TRBJ1-2, with 9 nucleotides matching TRBD1. CDR1 is MNHEY and CDR2 is SVGAGI in the germline V gene. J gave up 3 bases and V 4 bases, and 9 bases lay outside the gene matches. The CDR3 has 16 amino acids. CDR3 DNA: TGTGCCAGCAGTTCTCCGGGACAGGGTCTATACTATGGCTACACCTTC. Amino acids: CASSSPGQGLYYGYTF.

The V and J genes are TRBV11-2 and TRBJ1-6, with 12 bases matching TRBD1. Looked up from germline, CDR1 is SGHAT and CDR2 is FQNNGV. After removal of 5 bases from V and 3 bases from J, the junction contained 17 bases not matched to a gene. The CDR3 is made up of 21 amino acids. The CDR3 reads CASSPGGLGQGASDYNSPLHF. The DNA of the CDR3 is TGTGCCAGCAGCCCAGGGGGACTGGGACAGGGGGCCTCGGACTATAATTCACCCCTCCACTTT.

This chain links TRBV4-1 with TRBJ2-1, with D maybe TRBD2 (6 bases). This CDR3 is built from 16 residues. Trimming removed 6 bases at V and 8 bases at J, with 23 bases between. The germline CDR1 and CDR2 sequences are MGHRA and YSYEKL. Written as DNA, the CDR3 is TGCGCCAGCAGTCCCCTAGGAGGGGAAACAATTGATGAGCAGTTCTTC. It specifies CASSPLGGETIDEQFF.

This clonotype has more than one count but fewer than ten. The DNA for the CDR3 is TGTGCCAGCAGCTTAAGGAGGGGGGACGGTAGCACCGGGGAGCTGTTTTTT. Translated: CASSLRRGDGSTGELFF. The chain carries TRBV7-2 and TRBJ2-2, with D perhaps being TRBD1 or TRBD2 (6 bases each). Germline CDR1 is SGHTA and CDR2 is FQGNSA. Trimming removed 2 bases from V and 4 bases from J, with 17 bases in between. CDR3 size: 17 residues.

This clonotype was recorded a few times. The V gene is TRBV7-2, the J gene TRBJ2-3; 14 positions agree with TRBD2. V trimming: 5 bases; J trimming: 5 bases; junction bases outside the gene matches: 6. Per the germline V gene, CDR1 is SGHTA and CDR2 is FQGNSA. The CDR3 length is 16 residues. CDR3 sequence reads: CASSHYGTSGGDTQYF. CDR3 bases: TGTGCCAGCAGCCACTACGGGACTAGCGGGGGAGATACGCAGTATTTT.

This clonotype was counted between two and nine times. The chain recombines TRBV11-2 with TRBJ1-6; tentative D call: TRBD1 (6 bases). V dropped 4 bases and J dropped 7 bases, with 8 bases sitting between them. CDR3 length: 13 amino acids. CDR1 and CDR2 (germline): SGHAT, FQNNGV. CDR3 sequence reads: CASSYGQNSPLHF. CDR3 DNA: TGTGCCAGCAGCTACGGACAGAATTCACCCCTCCACTTT.

Only a few counts were recorded for this clonotype. CDR3 nucleotides: TGTGCCAGCAGCCAAGCTGAGGGAGGGGGCGGTCAAGATACGCAGTATTTT. Its translation is CASSQAEGGGGQDTQYF. The chain carries TRBV4-2 and TRBJ2-3; D assignment may be TRBD1 or TRBD2 (7 bases each). The CDR3 consists of 17 residues. Germline V CDR1 and CDR2: LGHNA, YNFKEQ. The V and J ends lost 1 base and 5 bases respectively, with 19 bases between them.

The chain links TRBV10-2 to TRBJ1-1; D not certain. Trimming took 2 bases from V and 0 from J, leaving 1 base between them. The CDR3 consists of 12 residues. Per the germline V gene, CDR1 is WSHSY and CDR2 is SAAADI. The CDR3 is CASSEVNTEAFF. CDR3 DNA: TGCGCCAGCAGTGAGGTGAACACTGAAGCTTTCTTT.

CDR3 residues: CASSYSSGGSIASTDTQYF. The CDR3 DNA sequence: TGTGCCAGCAGTTACTCCAGCGGGGGATCAATCGCTAGCACAGATACGCAGTATTTT. The rearrangement links TRBV6-5 to TRBJ2-3, with 8 bases identical to TRBD2. CDR3 length: 19 amino acids. Trimming removed 0 bases from V and 0 bases from J; junction bases left unmatched: 11. Germline-derived CDR1 and CDR2 are MNHEY and SVGAGI.

The rearrangement links TRBV6-2 or TRBV6-3 to TRBJ2-2; the match to TRBD1 covers 7 bases. In germline, CDR1 is MNHEY, CDR2 SVGEGT. The V segment lost 2 bases and the J segment 2 bases; nucleotides outside the gene matches: 2. The CDR3 is made up of 15 amino acids. The CDR3, as DNA: TGTGCCAGCAGTTACGGGACAGATAACACCGGGGAGCTGTTTTTT. Its protein is CASSYGTDNTGELFF.

This clonotype was recorded once. The chain uses TRBV4-2 and TRBJ2-3; 11 bases line up with TRBD2. Per germline, CDR1 LGHNA and CDR2 YNFKEQ. The J segment lost 6 bases and the V segment lost 0 bases, leaving 17 bases of the junction unmatched. This CDR3 spans 20 amino acids. DNA for the CDR3: TGTGCCAGCAGCCAAGATGGGAAACTAGCGGGGGCCCTGGGGATCGATACGCAGTATTTT. This translates into CASSQDGKLAGALGIDTQYF.

The chain couples TRBV7-9 to TRBJ1-4; unclear D gene. V lost 1 base, J lost 8 bases, and 14 bases lay in between. CDR3 length: 15 amino acids. Germline V lookup: CDR1 SEHNR, CDR2 FQNEAQ (reference sequence). DNA for the CDR3: TGTGCCAGCAGCTTAGAAGACATGGTCGTCGAAAAACTGTTTTTT. Protein sequence: CASSLEDMVVEKLFF.

V usage is TRBV27 and J usage is TRBJ2-1; 8 bases line up with TRBD1. Germline lookup yields CDR1 MNHEY and CDR2 SMNVEV (reference sequence). V was pared by 5 bases and J by 8 bases, with 17 bases of the junction left unmatched. The CDR3 runs 17 residues. The CDR3: CASSPYSGGVFGYEQFF. CDR3 DNA sequence: TGTGCCAGCAGTCCCTATTCAGGGGGCGTCTTTGGCTATGAGCAGTTCTTC.

The chain is built from TRBV7-9 and TRBJ1-2; the D gene is possibly TRBD1 (6 bases). V was pared by 3 bases and J by 2 bases, with 10 bases between. The length of the CDR3 is 14 residues. In germline, CDR1 is SEHNR, CDR2 FQNEAQ (reference sequence). The CDR3, as DNA: TGTGCCAGCAGCTTTGCCGACAGGAACTATGGCTACACCTTC. Its translation is CASSFADRNYGYTF.

This clonotype turned up a few times. The V call is TRBV7-2, the J call TRBJ2-3; D is possibly TRBD2 (5 bases). CDR3 length: 17 residues. Trimming removed 1 base from V and 5 bases from J, with 19 bases in between. The V gene's germline CDR1 is SGHTA and CDR2 FQGNSA. DNA of the CDR3: TGTGCCAGCAGCTTAGTACCCCGGAAACTAGGGAAAGATACGCAGTATTTT. Translated: CASSLVPRKLGKDTQYF.

This chain uses TRBV12-5 with TRBJ2-5; perhaps TRBD1 as D (6 bases). The CDR3 extends over 14 amino acids. Trimming removed 5 bases from V and 3 bases from J, with 13 bases in between. The germline gives CDR1 LGHNT, CDR2 FRNRAP. This CDR3 is CASGNGQPEETQYF. The CDR3 DNA follows: TGTGCTAGTGGTAACGGACAGCCCGAAGAGACCCAGTACTTC.

This clonotype has a handful of counts. This sequence joins TRBV11-2 and TRBJ2-3, with 9 nucleotides matching TRBD2. The CDR3 is made up of 18 amino acids. Trimming removed 3 bases from V and 5 bases from J; junction bases left unmatched: 15. Per germline, CDR1 SGHAT and CDR2 FQNNGV. The CDR3 loop is CASSFPSGAHSYIDTQYF. The CDR3 DNA reads as TGTGCCAGCAGCTTCCCTAGCGGGGCCCATAGTTATATAGATACGCAGTATTTT. The full variable domain, its missing parts supplied by reference TRBV11-2 and TRBJ2-3, is EAGVAQSPRYKIIEKRQSVAFWCNPISGHATLYWYQQILGQGPKLLIQFQNNGVVDDSQLPKDRFSAERLKGVDSTLKIQPAKLEDSAVYLCASSFPSGAHSYIDTQYFGPGTRLTVL.

The chain employs TRBV11-1 and TRBJ1-3; D perhaps matches TRBD1 (6 bases). V was clipped by 0 bases and J by 0 bases, with 9 bases between them. The CDR3 contains 16 residues. Per the germline V gene, CDR1 is SGHAT and CDR2 is FQDESV (reference sequence). The CDR3 loop reads CASSLADRPSGNTIYF. In DNA form, the CDR3 reads TGTGCCAGCAGCTTAGCGGACAGACCCTCTGGAAACACCATATATTTT.

The chain couples TRBV7-9 to TRBJ2-3; possibly TRBD1 for D (6 bases). Per the germline V gene, CDR1 is SEHNR and CDR2 is FQNEAQ (reference sequence). This CDR3 spans 16 amino acids. Trimming cost V 0 bases and J 2 bases, with 12 bases left between them. This CDR3 reads CASSLAGTPSTDTQYF. The DNA of the CDR3 is TGTGCCAGCAGCTTAGCCGGGACACCTTCCACAGATACGCAGTATTTT. Combining the CDR3 with reference TRBV7-9 and TRBJ2-3 gives the whole variable domain DTGVSQNPRHKITKRGQNVTFRCDPISEHNRLYWYRQTLGQGPEFLTYFQNEAQLEKSRLLSDRFSAERPKGSFSTLEIQRTEQGDSAMYLCASSLAGTPSTDTQYFGPGTRLTVL.

This clonotype was seen a few times. This chain links TRBV4-1 with TRBJ2-3, with 10 bases identical to TRBD2. The CDR3 covers 21 residues. V lost 2 bases to trimming and J lost 2 bases; unmatched junction nucleotides: 19. The germline V gene has CDR1 MGHRA and CDR2 YSYEKL. The CDR3 DNA sequence: TGCGCCAGCAGCCAACAGAGGACTAGCGGTCAGATATACCCAATCACAGATACGCAGTATTTT. This encodes CASSQQRTSGQIYPITDTQYF.

The table lists this clonotype with a few counts. This chain uses TRBV7-9 with TRBJ2-5; TRBD1 is a possible D gene (6 bases). V was trimmed by 5 bases and J by 2 bases, leaving 15 bases between them. This CDR3 has 15 residues. CDR1 and CDR2 (germline): SEHNR, FQNEAQ (reference sequence). CDR3 protein: CASSLDRMAQETQYF. DNA of the CDR3: TGTGCCAGCAGCCTTGACAGGATGGCTCAAGAGACCCAGTACTTC.

The chain carries TRBV27 and TRBJ2-5; 11 nucleotides match TRBD2. CDR1 is MNHEY and CDR2 is SMNVEV in the germline V gene (reference sequence). This CDR3 contains 16 residues. V shed 2 bases and J 1 base; nucleotides not matched to a gene: 3. The DNA for the CDR3 is TGTGCCAGCAGTTTACTAGCGGGGGGACTCCAAGAGACCCAGTACTTC. This translates into CASSLLAGGLQETQYF.